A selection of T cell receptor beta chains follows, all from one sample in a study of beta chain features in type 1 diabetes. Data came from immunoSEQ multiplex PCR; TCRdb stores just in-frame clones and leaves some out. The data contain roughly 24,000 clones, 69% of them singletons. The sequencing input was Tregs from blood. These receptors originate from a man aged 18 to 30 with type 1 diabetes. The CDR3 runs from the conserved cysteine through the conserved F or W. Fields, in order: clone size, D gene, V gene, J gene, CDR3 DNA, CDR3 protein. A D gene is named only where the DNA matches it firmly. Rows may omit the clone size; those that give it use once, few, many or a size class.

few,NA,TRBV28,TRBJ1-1,TGTGCCAGCAGCTCCCCCCCGGGCACTGAAGCTTTCTTT,CASSSPPGTEAFF
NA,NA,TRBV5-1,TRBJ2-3,TGCGCCAGCAGCTTGGAGGAGGATACGCAGTATTTT,CASSLEEDTQYF
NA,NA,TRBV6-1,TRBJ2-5,TGTGCCAGCAGTCCCCTCCGCGGTATAGAGCAGTACTTC,CASSPLRGIEQYF
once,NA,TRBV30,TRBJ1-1,TGTGCCTGGAGAATGGGGGGGGGTCCAAGGAACACTGAAGCTTTCTTT,CAWRMGGGPRNTEAFF
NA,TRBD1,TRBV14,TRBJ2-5,TGTGCCAGCAGCCGAGAACGCGGGACAGGACTTCAAGAGACCCAGTACTTC,CASSRERGTGLQETQYF
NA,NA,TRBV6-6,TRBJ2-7,TGTGCCAGCAGTTACTCCCCCTTTGAGCAGTACTTC,CASSYSPFEQYF
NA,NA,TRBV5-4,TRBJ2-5,TGTGCCAGCAGCGTATTGCAAGAGACCCAGTACTTC,CASSVLQETQYF
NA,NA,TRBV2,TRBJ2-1,TGTGCCAGCGGGCGGGGGCAGGGGTTATTAAATGAGCAGTTCTTC,CASGRGQGLLNEQFF
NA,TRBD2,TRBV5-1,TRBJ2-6,TGCGCCAGCAGCATAACCGGGACTAGCGGCTCTGGGGCCAACGTCCTGACTTTC,CASSITGTSGSGANVLTF
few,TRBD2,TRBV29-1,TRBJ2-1,TGCAGCGCCCGCGGGACTAGCGGGGGAGAGCAGTTCTTC,CSARGTSGGEQFF